This TCR beta chain was recorded in a study of Ad26.COV2.S vaccination and SARS-CoV-2 variants. As for treatment: around 19 received Ad26.COV2.S at low or high dose, single or two shots; about 5 received placebo; per-sample allocation not given. Sampling occurred on day 63 after the first vaccine or placebo injection. The CDR3 consists of 13 residues. V lost 3 bases to trimming and J lost 8 bases; unmatched junction nucleotides: 5. Per germline, CDR1 SGHRS and CDR2 YFSETQ. Sequencing was performed with immunoSEQ multiplex PCR; in TCRdb, only in-frame clones are kept and a portion is missing. The table has 350,000 to 450,000 clones, over 80% seen once.

The chain combines TRBV5-1 with TRBJ2-1; 7 nucleotides align to TRBD2. The sequence derives from a person aged 18 to 59 who received the Ad26.COV2.S COVID-19 vaccine or a placebo. Sequences were derived from peripheral blood, sampled in a trial of Ad26.COV2.S vaccine versus placebo. The CDR3 here is CASSSLGGDEQFF. CDR3 nucleotides: TGCGCCAGCAGCTCCCTGGGGGGGGATGAGCAGTTCTTC. The whole variable domain, remainder taken from reference TRBV5-1 and TRBJ2-1, is KAGVTQTPRYLIKTRGQQVTLSCSPISGHRSVSWYQQTPGQGLQFLFEYFSETQRNKGNFPGRFSGRQFSNSRSEMNVSTLELGDSALYLCASSSLGGDEQFFGPGTRLTVL.